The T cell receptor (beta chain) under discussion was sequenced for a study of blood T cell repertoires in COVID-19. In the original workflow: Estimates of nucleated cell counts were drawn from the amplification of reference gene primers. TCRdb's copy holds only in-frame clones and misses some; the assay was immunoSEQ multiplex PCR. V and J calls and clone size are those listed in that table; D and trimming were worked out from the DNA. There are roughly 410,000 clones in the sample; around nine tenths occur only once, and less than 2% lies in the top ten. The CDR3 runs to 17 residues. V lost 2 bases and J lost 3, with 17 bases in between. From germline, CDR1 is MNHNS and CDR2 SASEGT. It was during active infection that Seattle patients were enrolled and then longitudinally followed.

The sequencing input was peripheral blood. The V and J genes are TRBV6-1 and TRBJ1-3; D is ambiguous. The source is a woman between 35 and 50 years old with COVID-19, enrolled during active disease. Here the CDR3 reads CASSEIGSWLGGNTIYF. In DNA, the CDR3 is TGTGCCAGCAGTGAAATAGGCTCCTGGCTAGGTGGAAACACCATATATTTT.